This entry is about one TCR beta chain. The antigen is undetermined. V was pared by 8 bases and J by 1 base, with 3 bases of the junction left unmatched. CDR3 length equals 14 residues. Germline V gives CDR1 MRHNA, CDR2 SNTAGT. The data are from a study of cytomegalovirus exposure and HLA in healthy donors. The wider study: Of around 400 genotyped donors, 81% grouped in the Caucasian-associated ancestry cluster. General study points: Data from an earlier analysis indicated that most TCR beta V segments were productive either about 87% or about 30% of the time.

Vbeta (60) and Jbeta (13) primers were used in the PCR. Assay used: immunoSEQ multiplex PCR; TCRdb lists only in-frame clones, some missing. The top ten clones hold approximately 28% of a sample with around 120,000 clones, around 74% of them seen once. This sequence was found in a man aged 55 to 70 in good health and CMV-seropositive. The genes are TRBV6-4 and TRBJ2-3, with 10 bases lining up with TRBD2. Sequenced sample: PBMCs. The CDR3 bases are TGTGCCAGCGCCGGGACTAGCGGCACAGATACGCAGTATTTT. It encodes CASAGTSGTDTQYF.